What follows are 26 T cell receptor beta chains derived from one specimen sequenced in a study of radiation and T cells in renal cell carcinoma. Repertoires were generated with immunoSEQ multiplex PCR, while TCRdb's copy carries only in-frame clones and drops some. The sample includes approximately 90,000 clones, around four fifths of them seen just once. Time point specified: blood 4 weeks post-SBRT, at nephrectomy. Noted treatment: 15 Gy SBRT to primary tumor, nephrectomy 4 weeks later. Sequencing used blood, obtained from a patient whose treatment included radiotherapy and nephrectomy. Every receptor here comes from a man in his fifties or sixties with renal cell carcinoma.

This rearrangement joins TRBV2 to TRBJ1-6; 8 bases line up with TRBD1. The CDR3 loop spans 14 amino acids. In germline, CDR1 is SNHLY, CDR2 FYNNEI. J lost 10 bases, V lost 6 bases, and 8 bases had no gene match. CDR3 bases: TGTGCCAGCAGCGCGGACAGGGTGGAATCACCCCTCCACTTT. Translating it yields CASSADRVESPLHF.

The chain carries TRBV6-4 and TRBJ1-5; D gene ambiguous. Germline CDR1 reads MRHNA; CDR2 reads SNTAGT. Trimming took 2 bases from V and 7 from J, leaving 12 bases between them. This CDR3 is built from 14 residues. The CDR3 loop is CASSDRAGAQPQHF. The CDR3 DNA follows: TGTGCCAGCAGTGACAGGGCGGGAGCACAGCCCCAGCATTTT.

This clone was picked up a small number of times. The V gene is TRBV27, the J gene TRBJ2-1; D not certain. The CDR3 is 12 amino acids. Germline V gives CDR1 MNHEY, CDR2 SMNVEV (reference sequence). The V end was cut by 5 bases, the J end by 10 bases, with 12 bases between. CDR3 amino acids: CASSPVYGEQFF. CDR3 coding DNA: TGTGCCAGCAGTCCCGTCTATGGGGAGCAGTTCTTC.

This chain connects TRBV28 to TRBJ1-1; unclear D gene. The CDR3 has 16 amino acids. The germline gives CDR1 MDHEN, CDR2 SYDVKM. V gave up 4 bases and J gave up 3 bases, with 18 bases separating them. The CDR3, as DNA: TGTGCCAGCAGTTCCAGTGGCGGGAGGAGGGACACTGAAGCTTTCTTT. Its protein product is CASSSSGGRRDTEAFF.

The chain combines TRBV28 with TRBJ1-1, with 9 bases aligning to TRBD1. Per the germline V gene, CDR1 is MDHEN and CDR2 is SYDVKM. V dropped 6 bases and J dropped 4; count of bases not matched to a gene: 3. This CDR3 spans 13 amino acids. The CDR3, as DNA: TGTGCCAGCAGCCCGACAGGGGGCACTGAAGCTTTCTTT. Protein sequence: CASSPTGGTEAFF.

V gene TRBV5-1 combines with J gene TRBJ2-3, with D perhaps TRBD2 (5 bases). Per germline, CDR1 SGHRS and CDR2 YFSETQ. Trimming removed 2 bases at V and 3 bases at J, with 13 bases between. The CDR3 extends over 15 amino acids. DNA for the CDR3: TGCGCCAGCAGCTTAACCGGACTGACGACAGATACGCAGTATTTT. Amino acid sequence: CASSLTGLTTDTQYF.

The V call is TRBV10-1, the J call TRBJ2-7, with D possibly TRBD1 on 6 matching bases. V was trimmed by 8 bases and J by 7 bases, leaving 9 bases between them. Germline values: CDR1 WNHNN, CDR2 SYGVQD (reference sequence). This CDR3 is 10 amino acids long. The CDR3 bases are TGCGCCAGCGGACAGAGGGAGCAGTACTTC. Its translation is CASGQREQYF.

The chain couples TRBV30 to TRBJ1-2; D remains unclear. There are 12 residues in the CDR3. Germline V gene data show CDR1 as GTSNPN and CDR2 as SVGIG (reference sequence). With 3 bases removed from V and 2 bases from J, the gap between germline ends came to 7 bases. The CDR3 region is CAWRMGNYGYTF. DNA of the CDR3: TGTGCCTGGAGAATGGGAAACTATGGCTACACCTTC.

This chain uses TRBV9 with TRBJ2-3; D possibly corresponds to TRBD1 (8 bases). Germline-derived CDR1 and CDR2 are SGDLS and YYNGEE. The CDR3 consists of 13 residues. V was clipped by 1 base and J by 9 bases, with 12 bases between them. For the CDR3, the DNA is TGTGCCAGCAGCGTATTACAGGGGGGGACGCAGTATTTT. This codes for CASSVLQGGTQYF.

The rearrangement links TRBV30 to TRBJ1-4; TRBD1 might be the D (6 bases). The V gene's germline CDR1 is GTSNPN and CDR2 SVGIG (reference sequence). Between the trimmed V and J ends, which lost 0 bases and 4 bases, there was a span of 12 bases. The CDR3 is made up of 15 amino acids. The DNA of the CDR3 is TGTGCCTGGAGTGTCGGGGTCAGGGGTAATGAAAAACTGTTTTTT. Its protein is CAWSVGVRGNEKLFF.

The chain links TRBV6-4 to TRBJ2-3; 7 bases fit TRBD2. With V trimmed by 2 bases and J by 0 bases, 2 bases remained unmatched. This CDR3 is built from 15 residues. CDR1 is MRHNA and CDR2 is SNTAGT in the germline V gene. CDR3 loop: CASSDGSGSTDTQYF. For the CDR3, the DNA is TGTGCCAGCAGTGACGGTAGCGGGAGCACAGATACGCAGTATTTT.

The chain has TRBV19 and TRBJ2-7; 12 positions match TRBD1. The CDR3 runs 15 residues. J gave up 2 bases and V 10 bases, and 9 bases lay outside the gene matches. Germline CDR1 reads LNHDA; CDR2 reads SQIVND (reference sequence). CDR3 sequence reads: CATQIGTGGPYEQYF. The CDR3 DNA reads TGTGCCACTCAGATCGGGACAGGGGGCCCCTACGAGCAGTACTTC.

This chain links TRBV9 with TRBJ1-3, with D possibly TRBD1 on 6 matching bases. Trimming left V 0 bases short and J 6 bases short, with 10 bases between. The CDR3 runs 14 residues. CDR1 is SGDLS and CDR2 is YYNGEE in the germline V gene. The CDR3 protein is CASSVDQGLNTIYF. The CDR3 DNA reads as TGTGCCAGCAGCGTAGATCAGGGGCTAAACACCATATATTTT.

This rearrangement joins TRBV7-2 to TRBJ2-7; no firm D call. The CDR3 runs 14 residues. The V and J ends lost 0 bases and 1 base respectively, with 7 bases between them. The V gene's germline CDR1 is SGHTA and CDR2 FQGNSA. The CDR3 here is CASSLARLSYEQYF. DNA for the CDR3: TGTGCCAGCAGCTTAGCGCGTTTGTCCTACGAGCAGTACTTC.

The chain combines TRBV7-9 with TRBJ1-1; possible D gene TRBD1, 6 bases. Trimming left V 0 bases short and J 4 bases short, with 15 bases between. The germline V gene has CDR1 SEHNR and CDR2 FQNEAQ (reference sequence). The CDR3 length is 16 residues. The CDR3 sequence: CASSLARGAQGTEAFF. The CDR3, as DNA: TGTGCCAGCAGCTTAGCGCGGGGGGCTCAGGGCACTGAAGCTTTCTTT.

The rearrangement links TRBV5-4 to TRBJ2-1, with 11 bases matching TRBD2. The CDR3 is 16 residues long. The V segment lost 2 bases and the J segment 11 bases; nucleotides outside the gene matches: 12. Germline V CDR1 and CDR2: SGHNT, YYREEE (reference sequence). The CDR3 DNA follows: TGTGCCAGCAGCTTAAACCTAGCGGGGGGCGGTATTAAGCAGTTCTTC. Residues: CASSLNLAGGGIKQFF.

This chain connects TRBV5-4 to TRBJ1-3; perhaps TRBD1 as D (6 bases). The V gene's germline CDR1 is SGHNT and CDR2 YYREEE (reference sequence). The CDR3 is 16 amino acids. V lost 3 bases to trimming and J lost 5 bases, with 18 bases between them. For the CDR3, the DNA is TGTGCCAGCAGCTCCCACCCGGGACATCTCAGAAACACCATATATTTT. Translating it yields CASSSHPGHLRNTIYF.

With regard to this clone: One end of the junction is discordant with germline, which a read error may explain. The CDR3 sequence: CSVRVETQYF. In nucleotides, the CDR3 is TGCAGTGTTAGAGTGGAGACCCAGTACTTC. This sequence joins TRBV20-1 and TRBJ2-5; D remains unclear. Germline V gives CDR1 DFQATT, CDR2 SNEGSKA (reference sequence). The CDR3 sequence is 10 residues long.

The chain recombines TRBV6-1 with TRBJ2-7; a weak D match, TRBD1 (5 bases). V was trimmed by 1 base and J by 5 bases, leaving 12 bases between them. Germline V CDR1 and CDR2: MNHNS, SASEGT. The CDR3 consists of 14 residues. CDR3 sequence reads: CASSEVGVMNEQYF. The CDR3 DNA reads as TGTGCCAGCAGTGAAGTAGGGGTGATGAACGAGCAGTACTTC.

The V gene is TRBV7-9, the J gene TRBJ1-1; 11 positions match TRBD1. CDR1 and CDR2 from the germline V gene are SEHNR and FQNEAQ (reference sequence). V lost 5 bases, J lost 6 bases, and 8 bases stayed unmatched. There are 15 residues in the CDR3. The CDR3 is CASSPRTGGSSEAFF. The CDR3 region has the DNA TGTGCCAGCAGCCCTAGGACAGGGGGCTCATCTGAAGCTTTCTTT.

This rearrangement joins TRBV5-1 to TRBJ2-3, with TRBD2 identical over 11 bases. This CDR3 has 17 amino acids. Germline CDR1 reads SGHRS; CDR2 reads YFSETQ. V dropped 3 bases and J dropped 2; count of bases not matched to a gene: 8. In DNA form, the CDR3 reads TGCGCCAGCAGCTCCGCGACTAGCGGGGCATCCACAGATACGCAGTATTTT. Translating it yields CASSSATSGASTDTQYF.

The chain recombines TRBV7-3 with TRBJ1-6; 8 bases line up with TRBD1. V shed 5 bases and J 7 bases; nucleotides not matched to a gene: 4. The germline V gene encodes CDR1 SGHTA and CDR2 FQGTGA. This CDR3 region has 14 residues. For the CDR3, the DNA is TGTGCCAGCAGCCTACAGGGGGGCAATTCACCCCTCCACTTT. Its protein product is CASSLQGGNSPLHF.

This chain connects TRBV2 to TRBJ1-2, with a weak D call TRBD1 (6 bases). The CDR3 spans 15 residues. Per germline, CDR1 SNHLY and CDR2 FYNNEI. V was clipped by 6 bases and J by 1 base, with 15 bases between them. CDR3 sequence: CASRKNRELNYGYTF. DNA for the CDR3: TGTGCCAGCAGGAAGAACAGGGAGCTTAACTATGGCTACACCTTC. The full variable domain, completed using reference TRBV2 and TRBJ1-2, is EPEVTQTPSHQVTQMGQEVILRCVPISNHLYFYWYRQILGQKVEFLVSFYNNEISEKSEIFDDQFSVERPDGSNFTLKIRSTKLEDSAMYFCASRKNRELNYGYTFGSGTRLTVV.

The chain has TRBV6-6 and TRBJ1-6; 8 positions match TRBD1. CDR3 length: 15 residues. V shed 2 bases, J shed 9 bases, and the junction held 6 bases outside the gene matches. Per germline, CDR1 MNHNY and CDR2 SVGAGI (reference sequence). CDR3 nucleotide sequence: TGTGCCAGCAGTTACGGGACAGGATTGAGTTCACCCCTCCACTTT. Translated, it gives CASSYGTGLSSPLHF.

The rearrangement uses TRBV19 and TRBJ2-5, with 16 bases identical to TRBD2. The CDR3 runs 17 residues. From germline, CDR1 is LNHDA and CDR2 SQIVND (reference sequence). V lost 1 base, J lost 5 bases, and 4 bases stayed unmatched. The CDR3 loop is CASSIVTGLAGGETQYF. In DNA form, the CDR3 reads TGTGCCAGTAGTATAGTTACGGGACTAGCGGGAGGGGAGACCCAGTACTTC.

About this clone: Other nucleotide sequences in the sample specify the same CDR3. V gene TRBV27 combines with J gene TRBJ2-5, with D uncertain. CDR3 size: 11 residues. CDR1 MNHEY and CDR2 SMNVEV come from the germline V gene (reference sequence). The V and J ends lost 2 bases and 5 bases respectively, with 3 bases between them. In DNA form, the CDR3 reads TGTGCCAGCAGTTTAGGGGAGACCCAGTACTTC. It encodes CASSLGETQYF.